A selection of T cell receptor beta chains follows, all from one sample in a study of shared clonotypes between healthy human individuals. Here immunoSEQ multiplex PCR was the method, and the copy in TCRdb shows in-frame clones only, minus some. The sample has more than 400,000 clones; approximately 80% are singletons. Sequencing input: PBMCs. These receptors came from a woman aged 35 to 49 in good health. Some clones in this sample may be carry-over from other donors' samples. The CDR3 runs from the conserved cysteine through the conserved F or W. A D gene is named only where the DNA matches it firmly. Clone size is given for some rows only: seen once, a few or many times, or a class if the clone is expanded.

v_call: TRBV9
clone_size: NA
d_call: TRBD1
j_call: TRBJ2-5
cdr3_aa: CASSPTTGAGQETQYF
cdr3_nt: TGTGCCAGCAGCCCCACGACAGGGGCTGGGCAAGAGACCCAGTACTTC

v_call: TRBV7-9
clone_size: NA
d_call: NA
j_call: TRBJ2-6
cdr3_aa: CASRAGQSGANVLTF
cdr3_nt: TGTGCCAGCAGGGCCGGACAGTCTGGGGCCAACGTCCTGACTTTC

v_call: TRBV7-3
clone_size: NA
d_call: NA
j_call: TRBJ2-7
cdr3_aa: CASSPVGGLPLGQYF
cdr3_nt: TGTGCCAGCAGCCCGGTGGGGGGGCTGCCTCTGGGGCAGTACTTC

v_call: TRBV2
clone_size: NA
d_call: TRBD1
j_call: TRBJ1-1
cdr3_aa: CASSAGTGYRGAFF
cdr3_nt: TGTGCCAGCAGTGCGGGGACAGGGTACAGGGGAGCTTTCTTT

v_call: TRBV19
clone_size: NA
d_call: NA
j_call: TRBJ2-5
cdr3_aa: CASRTGGAGQETQYF
cdr3_nt: TGTGCCAGTAGGACCGGTGGTGCGGGGCAAGAGACCCAGTACTTC

v_call: TRBV12-5
clone_size: NA
d_call: NA
j_call: TRBJ1-1
cdr3_aa: CASGLDSGTEAFF
cdr3_nt: TGTGCTAGTGGGCTAGACTCCGGCACTGAAGCTTTCTTT

v_call: TRBV18
clone_size: NA
d_call: NA
j_call: TRBJ1-2
cdr3_aa: CASSPFYPRGCWGRYTF
cdr3_nt: TGTGCCAGCTCACCATTTTACCCGAGGGGTTGTTGGGGGAGGTACACCTTC

v_call: TRBV5-6
clone_size: NA
d_call: TRBD1
j_call: TRBJ1-5
cdr3_aa: CASSLTGGRGGDQPQHF
cdr3_nt: TGTGCCAGCAGCTTGACAGGGGGACGGGGAGGCGATCAGCCCCAGCATTTT

v_call: TRBV28
clone_size: NA
d_call: TRBD1
j_call: TRBJ1-5
cdr3_aa: CASSQWMGGGIDQPQHF
cdr3_nt: TGTGCCAGCAGTCAATGGATGGGAGGGGGCATCGATCAGCCCCAGCATTTT

v_call: TRBV4-2
clone_size: few
d_call: NA
j_call: TRBJ1-2
cdr3_aa: CASSQDPRINYGYTF
cdr3_nt: TGTGCCAGCAGCCAAGACCCACGGATTAACTATGGCTACACCTTC

v_call: TRBV2
clone_size: NA
d_call: NA
j_call: TRBJ2-1
cdr3_aa: CASSGDDNEQFF
cdr3_nt: TGTGCCAGCAGTGGGGACGACAATGAGCAGTTCTTC

v_call: TRBV5-6
clone_size: NA
d_call: NA
j_call: TRBJ2-2
cdr3_aa: CASSLLAANTGELFF
cdr3_nt: TGTGCCAGCAGCCTGCTGGCGGCGAACACCGGGGAGCTGTTTTTT

v_call: TRBV30
clone_size: NA
d_call: TRBD2
j_call: TRBJ2-3
cdr3_aa: CAWSSRSGAPDTQYF
cdr3_nt: TGTGCCTGGAGTAGTCGGAGCGGGGCCCCCGATACGCAGTATTTT

v_call: TRBV10-3
clone_size: NA
d_call: TRBD1
j_call: TRBJ2-5
cdr3_aa: CASSGKDRGLGETQYF
cdr3_nt: TGTGCCAGCAGTGGGAAGGACAGGGGGCTTGGGGAGACCCAGTACTTC

v_call: TRBV19
clone_size: NA
d_call: NA
j_call: TRBJ2-3
cdr3_aa: CASRGQGTDTQYF
cdr3_nt: TGTGCCAGTCGAGGGCAGGGGACAGATACGCAGTATTTT

v_call: TRBV4-3
clone_size: NA
d_call: NA
j_call: TRBJ2-2
cdr3_aa: CASSRESLNTGELFF
cdr3_nt: TGCGCCAGCAGCCGGGAGAGCCTGAACACCGGGGAGCTGTTTTTT

v_call: TRBV10-3
clone_size: NA
d_call: NA
j_call: TRBJ2-7
cdr3_aa: CAISDSVLYEQYF
cdr3_nt: TGTGCCATCAGTGATTCTGTCCTCTACGAGCAGTACTTC

v_call: TRBV30
clone_size: NA
d_call: NA
j_call: TRBJ2-3
cdr3_aa: CAWMSADTQYF
cdr3_nt: TGTGCCTGGATGTCGGCAGATACGCAGTATTTT

v_call: TRBV9
clone_size: NA
d_call: NA
j_call: TRBJ1-1
cdr3_aa: CASSPGGWSTEAFF
cdr3_nt: TGTGCCAGCAGCCCCGGGGGTTGGAGCACTGAAGCTTTCTTT

v_call: TRBV9
clone_size: NA
d_call: NA
j_call: TRBJ2-5
cdr3_aa: CASSVGVTDQETQYF
cdr3_nt: TGTGCCAGCAGCGTAGGGGTTACCGATCAAGAGACCCAGTACTTC

v_call: TRBV2
clone_size: NA
d_call: TRBD1
j_call: TRBJ1-3
cdr3_aa: CASSESTGYGNTIYF
cdr3_nt: TGTGCCAGCAGTGAATCGACAGGGTACGGAAACACCATATATTTT

v_call: TRBV11-3
clone_size: NA
d_call: NA
j_call: TRBJ1-1
cdr3_aa: CASSFRMNTEAFF
cdr3_nt: TGTGCCAGCAGCTTTAGGATGAACACTGAAGCTTTCTTT

v_call: TRBV14
clone_size: NA
d_call: NA
j_call: TRBJ2-1
cdr3_aa: CASSKRGSGLYLYNEQFF
cdr3_nt: TGTGCCAGCAGCAAGAGGGGGAGCGGCCTCTACCTTTACAATGAGCAGTTCTTC

v_call: TRBV19
clone_size: NA
d_call: TRBD1
j_call: TRBJ1-2
cdr3_aa: CASSNRSPQTGGAGGYTF
cdr3_nt: TGTGCCAGTAGTAATCGATCCCCCCAGACAGGGGGCGCGGGTGGCTACACCTTC

v_call: TRBV19
clone_size: NA
d_call: NA
j_call: TRBJ1-4
cdr3_aa: CASSIGRLGLNEKLFF
cdr3_nt: TGTGCCAGTAGTATCGGACGGTTGGGACTTAATGAAAAACTGTTTTTT

v_call: TRBV12-5
clone_size: NA
d_call: NA
j_call: TRBJ2-1
cdr3_aa: CASGLDSYNEQFF
cdr3_nt: TGTGCTAGTGGTTTGGACTCCTACAATGAGCAGTTCTTC

v_call: TRBV27
clone_size: NA
d_call: NA
j_call: TRBJ2-3
cdr3_aa: CASSLIGRSTDTQYF
cdr3_nt: TGTGCCAGCAGTTTAATTGGCAGAAGCACAGATACGCAGTATTTT

v_call: TRBV7-7
clone_size: NA
d_call: NA
j_call: TRBJ2-1
cdr3_aa: CASSQQRGNEQFF
cdr3_nt: TGTGCTAGCAGCCAACAGAGGGGTAATGAGCAGTTCTTC

v_call: TRBV5-1
clone_size: NA
d_call: NA
j_call: TRBJ2-2
cdr3_aa: CASSLAQGGPGELFF
cdr3_nt: TGCGCCAGCAGCTTGGCTCAGGGTGGTCCCGGGGAGCTGTTTTTT

v_call: TRBV4-2
clone_size: NA
d_call: TRBD2
j_call: TRBJ2-5
cdr3_aa: CASSRPGLAGRETQYF
cdr3_nt: TGTGCCAGCAGCCGACCCGGACTAGCGGGAAGAGAGACCCAGTACTTC

v_call: TRBV5-1
clone_size: NA
d_call: TRBD2
j_call: TRBJ2-7
cdr3_aa: CASRLLGTSGSYEQYF
cdr3_nt: TGCGCCAGCAGATTATTGGGGACTAGCGGTTCCTACGAGCAGTACTTC

v_call: TRBV5-1
clone_size: NA
d_call: TRBD2
j_call: TRBJ2-2
cdr3_aa: CASSLDSGSFPGELFF
cdr3_nt: TGCGCCAGCAGCCTGGATAGCGGGAGTTTTCCCGGGGAGCTGTTTTTT

v_call: TRBV11-2
clone_size: NA
d_call: NA
j_call: TRBJ2-1
cdr3_aa: CASSILLARAYNEQFF
cdr3_nt: TGTGCCAGCAGCATTCTCCTAGCGAGAGCCTACAATGAGCAGTTCTTC

v_call: TRBV2
clone_size: NA
d_call: NA
j_call: TRBJ2-3
cdr3_aa: CASSELHGTPTDTQYF
cdr3_nt: TGTGCCAGCAGTGAATTGCACGGAACCCCCACAGATACGCAGTATTTT

v_call: TRBV7-9
clone_size: NA
d_call: TRBD1
j_call: TRBJ2-5
cdr3_aa: CASQGEETQYF
cdr3_nt: TGTGCCAGCCAGGGGGAAGAGACCCAGTACTTC

v_call: TRBV4-3
clone_size: once
d_call: NA
j_call: TRBJ2-7
cdr3_aa: CASSQDQQSYEQYF
cdr3_nt: TGCGCCAGCAGCCAAGATCAACAGTCCTACGAGCAGTACTTC

v_call: TRBV6-5
clone_size: NA
d_call: TRBD1
j_call: TRBJ2-7
cdr3_aa: CASSTTGVVSYEQYF
cdr3_nt: TGTGCCAGCAGTACGACAGGGGTAGTATCCTACGAGCAGTACTTC

v_call: TRBV5-4
clone_size: NA
d_call: NA
j_call: TRBJ2-1
cdr3_aa: CASSQTASRNEQFF
cdr3_nt: TGTGCCAGCAGCCAGACGGCTAGCCGGAATGAGCAGTTCTTC

v_call: TRBV19
clone_size: NA
d_call: NA
j_call: TRBJ1-5
cdr3_aa: CASNIFWTGNQPQHF
cdr3_nt: TGTGCCAGTAATATTTTCTGGACAGGCAATCAGCCCCAGCATTTT

v_call: TRBV6-5
clone_size: many
d_call: TRBD1
j_call: TRBJ2-6
cdr3_aa: CASRVRGSGANVLTF
cdr3_nt: TGTGCCAGCAGGGTCAGGGGGTCTGGGGCCAACGTCCTGACTTTC

v_call: TRBV18
clone_size: NA
d_call: NA
j_call: TRBJ2-3
cdr3_aa: CASSLPGDTDTQYF
cdr3_nt: TGTGCCAGCTCACTCCCGGGGGACACAGATACGCAGTATTTT

v_call: TRBV5-1
clone_size: NA
d_call: TRBD2
j_call: TRBJ2-2
cdr3_aa: CASSLAGTINTGELFF
cdr3_nt: TGCGCCAGCAGCTTGGCAGGGACTATCAACACCGGGGAGCTGTTTTTT

v_call: TRBV11-2
clone_size: NA
d_call: TRBD2
j_call: TRBJ2-1
cdr3_aa: CASSLYGGSDYNEQFF
cdr3_nt: TGTGCCAGCAGCTTATATGGCGGGAGCGATTACAATGAGCAGTTCTTC

v_call: TRBV6-1
clone_size: NA
d_call: NA
j_call: TRBJ2-7
cdr3_aa: CASRSVAETYEQYF
cdr3_nt: TGTGCCTCCCGGTCGGTAGCGGAGACTTACGAGCAGTACTTC

v_call: TRBV2
clone_size: NA
d_call: NA
j_call: TRBJ2-1
cdr3_aa: CASSNRLADLKNEQFF
cdr3_nt: TGTGCCAGCAGTAACCGCTTGGCGGACCTCAAGAATGAGCAGTTCTTC

v_call: TRBV4-2
clone_size: many
d_call: NA
j_call: TRBJ1-2
cdr3_aa: CASSQDLGAGDYGYTF
cdr3_nt: TGTGCCAGCAGCCAAGATCTAGGGGCGGGGGACTATGGCTACACCTTC

v_call: TRBV7-3
clone_size: NA
d_call: NA
j_call: TRBJ2-1
cdr3_aa: CASSLPGRNEQFF
cdr3_nt: TGTGCCAGCAGCTTACCGGGGCGGAATGAGCAGTTCTTC

v_call: TRBV4-3
clone_size: NA
d_call: NA
j_call: TRBJ1-4
cdr3_aa: CASSPGVGGIYPNEKLFF
cdr3_nt: TGCGCCAGCAGCCCGGGGGTCGGAGGGATTTATCCTAATGAAAAACTGTTTTTT

v_call: TRBV5-1
clone_size: NA
d_call: TRBD2
j_call: TRBJ2-2
cdr3_aa: CASKVAGAGELFF
cdr3_nt: TGCGCCAGCAAGGTAGCGGGAGCCGGGGAGCTGTTTTTT

v_call: TRBV5-4
clone_size: few
d_call: NA
j_call: TRBJ2-1
cdr3_aa: CASSLGSSYNEQFF
cdr3_nt: TGTGCCAGCAGCTTGGGGAGCTCCTACAATGAGCAGTTCTTC

v_call: TRBV4-3
clone_size: NA
d_call: NA
j_call: TRBJ2-3
cdr3_aa: CASSPSFSNPSTDTQYF
cdr3_nt: TGCGCCAGCAGCCCGAGCTTCTCTAATCCTAGCACAGATACGCAGTATTTT

v_call: TRBV6-4
clone_size: many
d_call: NA
j_call: TRBJ2-3
cdr3_aa: CASSDSPDTDTQYF
cdr3_nt: TGTGCCAGCAGTGACTCCCCGGACACAGATACGCAGTATTTT

v_call: TRBV30
clone_size: NA
d_call: NA
j_call: TRBJ2-3
cdr3_aa: CAWSVLGLSTDTQYF
cdr3_nt: TGTGCCTGGAGTGTACTCGGACTAAGCACAGATACGCAGTATTTT

v_call: TRBV19
clone_size: NA
d_call: NA
j_call: TRBJ1-5
cdr3_aa: CASSEGQLSNQPQHF
cdr3_nt: TGTGCCAGTAGTGAAGGACAGCTTAGCAATCAGCCCCAGCATTTT

v_call: TRBV19
clone_size: NA
d_call: TRBD2
j_call: TRBJ2-1
cdr3_aa: CASTMGLAAYNEQFF
cdr3_nt: TGTGCCAGTACCATGGGACTAGCGGCCTACAATGAGCAGTTCTTC

v_call: TRBV7-2
clone_size: NA
d_call: TRBD1
j_call: TRBJ2-5
cdr3_aa: CASSPPGRGSETQYF
cdr3_nt: TGTGCCAGCAGCCCCCCGGGCAGGGGGTCCGAGACCCAGTACTTC

v_call: TRBV2
clone_size: NA
d_call: NA
j_call: TRBJ2-5
cdr3_aa: CASSESQGGYQETQYF
cdr3_nt: TGTGCCAGCAGTGAAAGCCAGGGAGGTTACCAAGAGACCCAGTACTTC